This T cell receptor beta chain appears in the sequencing data of a study of somatic mutations in cytotoxic T cells in rheumatoid arthritis. Study-level results: Nobody adjusted the slight TRBV07 underrepresentation in rheumatoid arthritis patients for multiple comparisons. Some patients, about an eighth of the roughly 65, had a largest CD8+ clone that exceeded 20% of CD8+ cells.

The germline V and J ends were trimmed by 2 bases and 3 bases, with 9 bases remaining between them. Looked up from germline, CDR1 is SGHNT and CDR2 is YYREEE (reference sequence). The CDR3 is made up of 13 amino acids. Some clones are missing from TCRdb's copy, which holds only in-frame ones; the method was immunoSEQ multiplex PCR. Here the sample spans 25,000 to 35,000 clones, approximately 85% being singletons. Concerning this clone itself: As yet, its antigen is unknown.

This sequence was found in an adult with rheumatoid arthritis. Sequencing was performed on CD8+ T cells sorted from blood. J is TRBJ2-7 and V is TRBV5-4; D not certain. CDR3 sequence (DNA): TGTGCCAGCAGCTTCGGCTCTCACTACGAGCAGTACTTC. This encodes CASSFGSHYEQYF.